This T cell receptor beta chain comes out of a study of cytomegalovirus exposure and HLA in healthy donors. It was with 60 Vbeta and 13 Jbeta primers that the PCR ran. This table comes from immunoSEQ multiplex PCR, and its TCRdb copy is limited to in-frame clones, with some not included. The sample consists of some 120,000 clones, 75% to 85% of them appearing once. Germline CDR1 reads MNHNS; CDR2 reads SASEGT. The CDR3 is 13 amino acids. The V and J ends lost 8 bases and 5 bases respectively, with 15 bases between them. The chain links TRBV6-1 to TRBJ1-2; tentative D call: TRBD1 (5 bases). This clonotype was obtained from a woman between 45 and 65 years old in good health and CMV-seropositive. Sequencing was carried out using PBMCs. CDR3 nucleotide sequence: TGTGCCAGCTCGGGCAGGGCTTGGTATGGCTACACCTTC. Amino acids: CASSGRAWYGYTF.